This TCR beta chain was profiled in a study of spatial heterogeneity in lung cancer. For the study at large: Alpha-chain detections were consistently fewer than beta-chain detections among the sequences. Mean representation of each unique TCR and UMI combination in the raw reads exceeded nine occurrences.

This clonotype has a count of ten or more. Stated time point: sample taken at primary tumor resection. Whole RNA, isolated from tumor, nontumor lung or frozen PBMC, was sequenced without prior sorting. V lost 4 bases and J lost 4; bases outside the gene matches: 3. There are 14 residues in the CDR3. Looked up from germline, CDR1 is SEHNR and CDR2 is FQNEAQ (reference sequence). On each TCR cDNA molecule, a unique molecular identifier was present. MiXCR, applied by TCRdb to the 5' RACE reads, yields one record per CDR3 protein. Altogether around 45,000 distinct CDR3 sequences are present, roughly 13% being singletons, with the ten largest covering around three fifths.

The clonotype comes from a male donor with early-stage non-small cell lung cancer. The starting material was PBMCs, obtained at surgery. This chain connects TRBV7-9 to TRBJ2-2; 7 positions match TRBD1. The CDR3 DNA is TGTGCCAGCAGCTCGGGACAGAGCACCGGGGAGCTGTTTTTT. This codes for CASSSGQSTGELFF.